Listed here are 24 T cell receptor beta chains from one sample, sequenced in a study of blood T cells in healthy people across ages. Combining a sample-barcoded 5' primer with a J-beta primer mix, a second PCR ran for about 7 to 11 cycles. Using its own MiXCR run on the 5' RACE reads, TCRdb lists one record per CDR3 protein. The sample shows hundreds of thousands of distinct CDR3 sequences, approximately 31% of them seen only once. Sequencing input: blood. These receptors all come from a woman of 80 years or more in good health.

This chain connects TRBV3-1 to TRBJ2-7; D ambiguous. The CDR3 loop spans 14 amino acids. Per the germline V gene, CDR1 is LGHDT and CDR2 is YNNKEL (reference sequence). Deletions cut 3 bases from V and 4 bases from J, with 13 bases between. CDR3 protein: CASSHVLRMYEQYF. DNA for the CDR3: TGTGCCAGCAGCCATGTCCTCCGCATGTACGAGCAGTACTTC.

The chain couples TRBV24-1 to TRBJ1-2; 8 bases fit TRBD1. This CDR3 contains 16 residues. J gave up 0 bases and V 4 bases, and 6 bases lay outside the gene matches. The germline CDR1 and CDR2 sequences are KGHDR and SFDVKD. The CDR3 spells CATSDTRQGPNYGYTF. The CDR3 DNA sequence: TGTGCCACCAGTGACACTCGACAGGGGCCTAACTATGGCTACACCTTC.

This clonotype was seen many times. CDR3 coding DNA: TGTGCCACCAGTGATACGGGGACGGGGCGGCAAGAGACCCAGTACTTC. Residues: CATSDTGTGRQETQYF. This sequence joins TRBV24-1 and TRBJ2-5; D tentatively reads TRBD1 or TRBD2 (5 bases each). Germline CDR1 reads KGHDR; CDR2 reads SFDVKD. V shed 3 bases and J shed 2 bases, with 15 bases lying between them. CDR3 length equals 16 residues.

As for this clonotype: A much larger clone differs from this one at a single base, so this may be a read error. The gene calls are TRBV5-1 and TRBJ1-6, with 8 positions matching TRBD1. The germline V gene encodes CDR1 SGHRS and CDR2 YFSETQ. This CDR3 contains 15 residues. The CDR3 region is CASSLSQGADSPPHF. The CDR3 region has the DNA TGCGCCAGCAGCTTGAGCCAGGGGGCTGATTCACCCCCCCACTTT.

The chain links TRBV27 to TRBJ1-4; D remains ambiguous. The CDR3 consists of 15 residues. V was clipped by 3 bases and J by 0 bases, with 8 bases between them. Germline CDR1 MNHEY, CDR2 SMNVEV (reference sequence). The CDR3 bases are TGTGCCAGCAGTTTTCAACCTGCAACTAATGAAAAACTGTTTTTT. This sequence encodes CASSFQPATNEKLFF.

Ten or more counts support this clonotype. This chain joins TRBV2 and TRBJ1-2; weak D call: TRBD1 (6 bases). Trimming cost V 5 bases and J 0 bases, with 13 bases left between them. In germline, CDR1 is SNHLY, CDR2 FYNNEI. CDR3 length: 15 amino acids. CDR3 bases: TGTGCCAGCAGTTTGACAGGCCAAGCTAACTATGGCTACACCTTC. This codes for CASSLTGQANYGYTF.

The chain recombines TRBV6-2 or TRBV6-3 with TRBJ1-5; D is perhaps TRBD1 (5 bases). Germline V CDR1 and CDR2: MNHEY, SVGEGT. Trimming cost V 7 bases and J 8 bases, with 15 bases left between them. There are 13 residues in the CDR3. The CDR3 region has the DNA TGTGCCAGCACTGCCTGGGGGTCCGAGCCCCAGCATTTT. The encoded protein is CASTAWGSEPQHF.

This clonotype was seen ten or more times. The chain links TRBV15 to TRBJ1-2; 7 bases are a match to TRBD1. This CDR3 contains 13 residues. Germline-derived CDR1 and CDR2 are LNHNV and YYDKDF (reference sequence). V was clipped by 2 bases and J by 6 bases; unmatched bases: 3. The CDR3 DNA reads TGTGCCACCAGCAGATCAGGGGGGAATGGCTACACCTTC. Residues: CATSRSGGNGYTF.

This clonotype has at least ten counts. The rearrangement links TRBV5-1 to TRBJ2-7; 12 nucleotides align to TRBD2. Germline V lookup: CDR1 SGHRS, CDR2 YFSETQ. The V segment lost 3 bases and the J segment 4 bases; nucleotides outside the gene matches: 8. This CDR3 has 16 residues. In nucleotides, the CDR3 is TGCGCCAGCAGCTCTATCGGGACTAGCGGGTCATACGAGCAGTACTTC. Protein: CASSSIGTSGSYEQYF.

The gene calls are TRBV5-1 and TRBJ2-4; TRBD1 agrees at 11 bases. The J call is doubtful: the DNA matches TRBJ2-7 better. The CDR3 loop spans 15 amino acids. CDR1 and CDR2 (germline): SGHRS, YFSETQ. The CDR3 here is CASTDWGQGVDEQYF. For the CDR3, the DNA is TGCGCCAGCACCGACTGGGGACAGGGGGTTGACGAGCAGTACTTC.

In its sample, this clonotype was seen many times. The genes are TRBV5-1 and TRBJ2-4; perhaps TRBD1 as D (6 bases). With 4 bases removed from V and 3 bases from J, the gap between germline ends came to 14 bases. The CDR3 runs 15 residues. Germline V gives CDR1 SGHRS, CDR2 YFSETQ. The CDR3 protein is CASSPPGTIKNIQYF. The CDR3 DNA reads TGCGCCAGCAGCCCACCCGGGACAATCAAAAACATTCAGTACTTC.

The chain has TRBV4-2 and TRBJ2-2, with 7 bases identical to TRBD1. CDR3 length: 14 amino acids. In germline, CDR1 is LGHNA, CDR2 YNFKEQ. Trimming took 4 bases from V and 4 from J; bases not matched to a gene: 3. The CDR3, as DNA: TGTGCCAGCAGCCCGACAGGGTCCACCGGGGAGCTGTTTTTT. This codes for CASSPTGSTGELFF.

The V call is TRBV10-3, the J call TRBJ2-7, with TRBD1 matching over 7 bases. The CDR3 runs to 15 residues. The germline V gene encodes CDR1 ENHRY and CDR2 SYGVKD. Trimming took 5 bases from V and 1 from J; bases not matched to a gene: 8. The CDR3 sequence is CAISRWQGESYEQYF. CDR3 in DNA: TGTGCCATCAGTAGGTGGCAGGGGGAATCCTACGAGCAGTACTTC.

This clonotype was counted a few times. The chain employs TRBV5-5 and TRBJ2-7, with 8 bases fitting TRBD1. Germline V gene sequence: CDR1 SGHKS, CDR2 YYEKEE (reference sequence). The CDR3 spans 14 residues. Losses at the gene ends were 5 bases for V and 5 bases for J; bases not matched to a gene: 9. Here the CDR3 DNA reads TGTGCCAGCAGAATGGGACAGGCTTCGGACGAGCAGTACTTC. Its protein product is CASRMGQASDEQYF.

This clonotype was counted a few times. The chain joins TRBV27 to TRBJ1-3, with 9 bases identical to TRBD1. V dropped 0 bases and J dropped 5; count of bases not matched to a gene: 5. Per the germline V gene, CDR1 is MNHEY and CDR2 is SMNVEV (reference sequence). This CDR3 spans 16 amino acids. CDR3 sequence (DNA): TGTGCCAGCAGTTTATCCGCGGGACAGGGCCGAAACACCATATATTTT. Amino acids: CASSLSAGQGRNTIYF.

J is TRBJ2-7 and V is TRBV9; TRBD2 matches 7 bases. V trimming: 9 bases; J trimming: 5 bases; junction bases outside the gene matches: 20. CDR3 length: 16 amino acids. The germline V gene encodes CDR1 SGDLS and CDR2 YYNGEE. The CDR3 DNA reads as TGTGCCATCAGGCCCTCCTTGGGCGGGAGTATAAACGAGCAGTACTTC. Protein sequence: CAIRPSLGGSINEQYF.

V usage is TRBV5-1 and J usage is TRBJ1-1; 8 nucleotides match TRBD1. The CDR3 covers 14 residues. Unmatched junction bases numbered 4, after V lost 0 bases and J lost 6 bases. From germline, CDR1 is SGHRS and CDR2 YFSETQ. CDR3 coding DNA: TGCGCCAGCAGCTTGGCGCGGACAGGGTCTGAAGCTTTCTTT. This gives the protein CASSLARTGSEAFF.

The sample holds a few counts of this clonotype. The chain links TRBV7-2 to TRBJ2-2, with D perhaps TRBD2 (5 bases). Germline assignment: CDR1 SGHTA and CDR2 FQGNSA. The CDR3 runs 16 residues. With 7 bases removed from V and 4 bases from J, the gap between germline ends came to 19 bases. CDR3 protein: CASTPNRGRSTGELFF. The CDR3, as DNA: TGTGCCAGCACCCCTAATCGCGGGCGTAGCACCGGGGAGCTGTTTTTT.

The chain carries TRBV5-1 and TRBJ2-3; 7 nucleotides agree with TRBD2. This CDR3 spans 19 amino acids. Per germline, CDR1 SGHRS and CDR2 YFSETQ. The ends lost 6 bases at V and 2 bases at J; junction bases unmatched: 21. The CDR3 loop reads CASTRGGFTERGPTDTQYF. The CDR3 region has the DNA TGCGCCAGCACGAGGGGCGGTTTTACGGAGCGGGGACCCACAGATACGCAGTATTTT.

The rearrangement links TRBV29-1 to TRBJ2-1; D tentatively fits TRBD1 or TRBD2 (5 bases each). Per germline, CDR1 SQVTM and CDR2 ANQGSEA. This CDR3 comprises 14 residues. V was shortened by 7 bases and J by 3 bases, with 16 bases between the two germline ends. CDR3: CSAQGNGGYNEQFF. Written as DNA, the CDR3 is TGCAGCGCCCAGGGTAATGGGGGCTACAATGAGCAGTTCTTC.

The chain recombines TRBV28 with TRBJ1-5; D unclear. CDR1 is MDHEN, CDR2 SYDVKM, per germline. Trimming took 5 bases from V and 1 from J, leaving 15 bases between them. The CDR3 contains 16 residues. The CDR3 protein is CASSPPRVLSNQPQHF. The CDR3 nucleotides read TGTGCCAGCAGTCCACCTCGGGTACTGAGCAATCAGCCCCAGCATTTT.

This clonotype was seen many times. The chain employs TRBV6-1 and TRBJ2-5; perhaps D is TRBD1 or TRBD2 (5 bases each). Trimming took off 10 bases at V and 2 bases at J, with 20 bases between the two ends. The CDR3 sequence is 15 residues long. The germline CDR1 and CDR2 sequences are MNHNS and SASEGT. The CDR3 sequence is CATASRRGYQETQYF. CDR3 sequence (DNA): TGTGCCACCGCCTCCCGCCGGGGCTATCAAGAGACCCAGTACTTC.

This clonotype was seen repeatedly, ten times or more. The chain carries TRBV30 and TRBJ2-7, with D possibly called TRBD1 or TRBD2 (5 bases each). The germline V gene has CDR1 GTSNPN and CDR2 SVGIG (reference sequence). CDR3 length: 13 amino acids. V was cut by 3 bases and J by 7 bases, with 16 bases left in between. CDR3 residues: CAWSFLRGGEQYF. The CDR3 nucleotides read TGTGCCTGGAGCTTCCTGAGGGGTGGAGAGCAGTACTTC.

Concerning this clonotype: A much larger clone differs by one base, so this may be a read error. J is TRBJ1-1 and V is TRBV7-2, with 8 bases aligning to TRBD1. The ends lost 2 bases at V and 3 bases at J; junction bases unmatched: 8. This CDR3 spans 16 amino acids. The germline CDR1 and CDR2 sequences are SGHTA and FQGNSA. The CDR3 spells CASSLRVQGADTEAFF. The CDR3 DNA sequence: TGTGCCAGCAGCTTACGGGTCCAGGGGGCGGACACTGAAGCTTTCTTT.